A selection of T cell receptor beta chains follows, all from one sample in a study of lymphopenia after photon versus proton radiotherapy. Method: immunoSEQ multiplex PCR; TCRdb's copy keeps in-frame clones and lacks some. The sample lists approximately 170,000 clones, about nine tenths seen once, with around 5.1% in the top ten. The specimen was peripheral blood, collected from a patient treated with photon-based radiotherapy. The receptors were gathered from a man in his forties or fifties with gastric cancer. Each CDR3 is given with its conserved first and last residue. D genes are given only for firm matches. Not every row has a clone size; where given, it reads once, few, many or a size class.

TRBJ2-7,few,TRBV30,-,TGTGCCTGGGCAGCTAGCTTCGACTACGAGCAGTACTTC,CAWAASFDYEQYF
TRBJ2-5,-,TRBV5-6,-,TGTGCCAGCAGCCGAGGGGCGGTTAAAGAGACCCAGTACTTC,CASSRGAVKETQYF
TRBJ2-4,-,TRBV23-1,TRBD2,TGCGCCAGCAGTCAAGCGTCGGACAGGCGGACTAGCGGGGCTCTAGCCAAAAACATTCAGTACTTC,CASSQASDRRTSGALAKNIQYF
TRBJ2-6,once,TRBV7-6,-,TGTGCCAGCAGCCTGCCAGCACAAAGTCGGGCCAACGTCCTGACTTTC,CASSLPAQSRANVLTF
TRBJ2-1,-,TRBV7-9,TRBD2,TGTGCCAGCAGCTTAGAGGCACTAGCGGGATACAATGAGCAGTTCTTC,CASSLEALAGYNEQFF
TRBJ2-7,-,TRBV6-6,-,TGTGCCAGCAGTTACGGGGGACCGGGCGAGCAGTACTTC,CASSYGGPGEQYF
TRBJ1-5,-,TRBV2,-,TGTGCCAGCAGTGAAACGACAGCGTATCAGCCCCAGCATTTT,CASSETTAYQPQHF
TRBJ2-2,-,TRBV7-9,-,TGTGCCAGCAGCTTAGCTGGGAACACCGGGGAGCTGTTTTTT,CASSLAGNTGELFF
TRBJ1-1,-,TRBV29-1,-,TGCAGCGTTGAGGGGGGCGGCGGCACTGAAGCTTTCTTT,CSVEGGGGTEAFF
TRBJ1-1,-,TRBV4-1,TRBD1,TGCGCCAGCAGCCAAGGCAGGGGGAATCTGAACACTGAAGCTTTCTTT,CASSQGRGNLNTEAFF
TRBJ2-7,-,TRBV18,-,TGTGCCAGCACCGGGGGTACAGGGGCCTACGAGCAGTACTTC,CASTGGTGAYEQYF